These 19 T cell receptor beta chains were sequenced from one sample in a study of T cells in Graves' hyperthyroidism and ophthalmopathy. Amplification of TCR beta CDR3 regions was performed using RNA transcripts as template. The primer set for the first-round RT-PCR of the TCR CDR3 was HTBI. TCRdb re-analysed the multiplex PCR reads in MiXCR, keeping a single row per CDR3 protein. Of approximately 610,000 distinct CDR3 sequences listed, roughly 17% are singletons. Sequences were obtained from blood. Every receptor here comes from a woman aged 18-29 years with Graves' hyperthyroidism.

The rearrangement uses TRBV4-1 and TRBJ1-6; maybe TRBD1 (5 bases). Trimming cost V 1 base and J 2 bases, with 9 bases left between them. Looked up from germline, CDR1 is MGHRA and CDR2 is YSYEKL. The CDR3 is 16 amino acids. The CDR3 sequence is CASSQVGDPYNSPLHF. CDR3 bases: TGCGCCAGCAGCCAAGTGGGGGACCCCTATAATTCACCCCTCCACTTT.

This clonotype showed up just a few times. The junction does not match germline at one end; this may be a read error. The chain has TRBV5-1 and TRBJ2-2; D remains ambiguous. The CDR3 is made up of 15 amino acids. Germline V gene lookup returns CDR1 SGHRS and CDR2 YFSETQ. CDR3 nucleotides: TGCGCCAGCAACTTGGCTTGGGGAACGACCGGGGAGCTGTTTTTT. It is translated as CASNLAWGTTGELFF.

This clonotype was seen ten or more times. The gene calls are TRBV2 and TRBJ1-1, with D hard to call. V lost 3 bases and J 6 bases, leaving 11 bases between the germline ends. The CDR3 runs 13 residues. Germline loops: CDR1 SNHLY, CDR2 FYNNEI. CDR3 loop: CASSELNYAEAFF. CDR3 nucleotides: TGTGCCAGCAGTGAGTTGAATTACGCTGAAGCTTTCTTT.

This clonotype showed up many times. V usage is TRBV30 and J usage is TRBJ2-4; D uncertain. Germline V gives CDR1 GTSNPN, CDR2 SVGIG (reference sequence). Trimming removed 3 bases at V and 0 bases at J, with 9 bases between. The CDR3 has 14 residues. The CDR3 sequence is CAWSEGIAKNIQYF. The CDR3 coding sequence is TGTGCCTGGAGCGAAGGGATAGCCAAAAACATTCAGTACTTC.

This clonotype has just a few counts. V and J are TRBV14 and TRBJ2-7; 7 bases line up with TRBD1. Germline CDR1 and CDR2: SGHDN and FVKESK. This CDR3 contains 13 residues. Germline trimming cut 2 bases from V and 4 bases from J; bases unmatched to any gene: 2. The CDR3 bases are TGTGCCAGCAGCCAAAAGGGACAGTACGAGCAGTACTTC. It translates to CASSQKGQYEQYF.

This clonotype came up a few times. The chain uses TRBV5-1 and TRBJ1-1; TRBD1 matches 11 bases. The CDR3 loop spans 16 amino acids. Germline loops: CDR1 SGHRS, CDR2 YFSETQ. J was trimmed by 1 base and V by 4 bases; bases with no gene match: 6. For the CDR3, the DNA is TGCGCCAGCAGCGCCAGGACAGGGGGCGAGAACACTGAAGCTTTCTTT. The encoded protein is CASSARTGGENTEAFF.

The chain joins TRBV6-1 to TRBJ2-2; D possibly corresponds to TRBD2 (6 bases). Germline CDR1 reads MNHNS; CDR2 reads SASEGT. The CDR3 has 14 amino acids. Trimming removed 5 bases from V and 5 bases from J, with 12 bases in between. As DNA, the CDR3 is TGTGCCAGCAGTCAGACTAGAGGGACCGGGGAGCTGTTTTTT. It translates to CASSQTRGTGELFF.

This clonotype was detected only a few times. The chain couples TRBV5-1 to TRBJ2-5; D is unresolved. V dropped 0 bases and J dropped 5 bases, with 8 bases sitting between them. This CDR3 contains 13 residues. Germline CDR1 is SGHRS and CDR2 is YFSETQ. CDR3: CASSLELWETQYF. The CDR3 region has the DNA TGCGCCAGCAGCTTGGAGTTGTGGGAGACCCAGTACTTC. Complete variable domain (other parts from reference TRBV5-1 and TRBJ2-5): KAGVTQTPRYLIKTRGQQVTLSCSPISGHRSVSWYQQTPGQGLQFLFEYFSETQRNKGNFPGRFSGRQFSNSRSEMNVSTLELGDSALYLCASSLELWETQYFGPGTRLLVL.

This clonotype was found a few times. The chain joins TRBV19 to TRBJ2-3, with D uncertain. This CDR3 contains 16 residues. The germline gives CDR1 LNHDA, CDR2 SQIVND (reference sequence). V was shortened by 4 bases and J by 1 base, with 15 bases between the two germline ends. Here the CDR3 DNA reads TGTGCCAGTAGTACCGGACCTATTTCACGCACAGATACGCAGTATTTT. Translating gives CASSTGPISRTDTQYF.

The CDR3 DNA reads TGTGCCAGCAGCTACACTGAAGCTTTCTTT. Its translation: CASSYTEAFF. The chain is built from TRBV13 and TRBJ1-1; D is undetermined. Trimming shortened V by 4 bases and J by 3 bases, and 0 bases separated the two germline ends. The CDR3 has 10 amino acids. Germline V gene data show CDR1 as PRHDT and CDR2 as FYEKMQ (reference sequence).

The rearrangement links TRBV19 to TRBJ2-1, with D unclear. This CDR3 is built from 15 residues. CDR1 and CDR2 from the germline V gene are LNHDA and SQIVND (reference sequence). V gave up 1 base and J gave up 0 bases, with 7 bases separating them. The CDR3 spells CASSIVSASYNEQFF. CDR3 in DNA: TGTGCCAGTAGTATAGTGAGCGCCTCCTACAATGAGCAGTTCTTC.

This chain joins TRBV5-1 and TRBJ1-1; 10 nucleotides align to TRBD1. V gave up 4 bases and J gave up 6 bases; unmatched junction bases: 9. Looked up from germline, CDR1 is SGHRS and CDR2 is YFSETQ. The CDR3 covers 15 residues. For the CDR3, the DNA is TGCGCCAGCAGCGCCAGACAGGGGGCGCGAGCTGAAGCTTTCTTT. Its translation is CASSARQGARAEAFF. Drawing the rest from reference TRBV5-1 and TRBJ1-1, the complete variable domain is KAGVTQTPRYLIKTRGQQVTLSCSPISGHRSVSWYQQTPGQGLQFLFEYFSETQRNKGNFPGRFSGRQFSNSRSEMNVSTLELGDSALYLCASSARQGARAEAFFGQGTRLTVV.

The sample holds many counts of this clonotype. The V call is TRBV20-1, the J call TRBJ2-3; 11 bases map to TRBD2. Germline trimming cut 0 bases from V and 9 bases from J; bases unmatched to any gene: 8. This CDR3 region has 15 residues. Germline CDR1 reads DFQATT; CDR2 reads SNEGSKA (reference sequence). CDR3 bases: TGCAGTGCTAGAGACGCGACTAGCGGGGAATTCACGCAGTATTTT. Its protein is CSARDATSGEFTQYF.

The CDR3 nucleotides are TGCAGTGCTGAGGGCCTTGGTAGCGGAGGCCCAATATACGAGCAGTACTTC. It codes for CSAEGLGSGGPIYEQYF. The J gene is TRBJ2-7, the V gene TRBV20-1; possible D gene TRBD2, 6 bases. The CDR3 covers 17 residues. Trimming cost V 5 bases and J 4 bases, with 27 bases left between them. The germline V gene has CDR1 DFQATT and CDR2 SNEGSKA (reference sequence).

The J gene is TRBJ2-1, the V gene TRBV7-6, with 7 bases aligning to TRBD2. CDR1 SGHVS and CDR2 FNYEAQ come from the germline V gene. The CDR3 runs 11 residues. V gave up 7 bases and J gave up 10 bases; unmatched junction bases: 4. The CDR3 DNA sequence: TGTGCCAGCACCACGGGGGGAGAGCAGTTCTTC. Translation: CASTTGGEQFF. The full variable domain, its missing parts supplied by reference TRBV7-6 and TRBJ2-1, is GAGVSQSPRYKVTKRGQDVALRCDPISGHVSLYWYRQALGQGPEFLTYFNYEAQQDKSGLPNDRFSAERPEGSISTLTIQRTEQRDSAMYRCASTTGGEQFFGPGTRLTVL.

This clonotype came up many times. V usage is TRBV12-3 or TRBV12-4 and J usage is TRBJ2-3; D is unclear. The V and J ends lost 6 bases and 1 base respectively, with 8 bases between them. The CDR3 spans 13 residues. In DNA form, the CDR3 reads TGTGCCAGCAGGGTGGGTCGCACAGATACGCAGTATTTT. This codes for CASRVGRTDTQYF.

This clonotype was counted ten times or more. The rearrangement joins TRBV7-2 to TRBJ2-2; 7 nucleotides match TRBD2. The CDR3 covers 14 residues. Germline CDR1 SGHTA, CDR2 FQGNSA. The junction had 9 bases not matched to a gene; V was cut back by 7 bases and J by 7 bases. CDR3 sequence: CASTQGLADGELFF. CDR3 nucleotide sequence: TGTGCCAGCACTCAGGGCCTAGCGGACGGGGAGCTGTTTTTT. Full variable domain (remainder filled in from reference TRBV7-2 and TRBJ2-2): GAGVSQSPSNKVTEKGKDVELRCDPISGHTALYWYRQSLGQGLEFLIYFQGNSAPDKSGLPSDRFSAERTGGSVSTLTIQRTQQEDSAVYLCASTQGLADGELFFGEGSRLTVL.

There are many counts of this clonotype. The chain employs TRBV6-1 and TRBJ2-1; 12 bases match TRBD2. The CDR3 spans 15 residues. Germline CDR1 is MNHNS and CDR2 is SASEGT. V gave up 5 bases and J gave up 6 bases; unmatched junction bases: 5. For the CDR3, the DNA is TGTGCCAGCAGTTCGACTAGCGGGAGTATCAATGAGCAGTTCTTC. It encodes CASSSTSGSINEQFF.

This rearrangement joins TRBV12-3 or TRBV12-4 to TRBJ2-7, with a weak D call TRBD1 (5 bases). The CDR3 length is 12 residues. V was pared by 6 bases and J by 9 bases, with 15 bases between. The CDR3 DNA follows: TGTGCCAGCAGCACTAACAGGCGTCCGCAGTACTTC. Amino acids: CASSTNRRPQYF.